This passage covers 21 T cell receptor beta chains from one sample sequenced in a study of beta chain features in type 1 diabetes. Reverse transcribing all isolated RNA meant expressed TCRB transcripts were sequenced. Sequencing used immunoSEQ multiplex PCR; TCRdb keeps in-frame clones, though not all of them. Of some 900,000 clones in the sample, 15% to 20% were seen once. Specimen: naive CD4+ T cells from blood. These TCRs come from a young woman in good health.

This clone showed up just a few times. The CDR3 loop is CASSLALLLKDTQYF. DNA for the CDR3: TGTGCCAGCAGCTTAGCGCTACTTCTAAAAGATACGCAGTATTTT. The rearrangement uses TRBV11-2 and TRBJ2-3; D gene ambiguous. The germline V and J ends were trimmed by 1 base and 5 bases, with 13 bases remaining between them. Germline CDR1 SGHAT, CDR2 FQNNGV. The CDR3 is 15 amino acids.

In its sample, this clone was seen a few times. The chain combines TRBV11-2 with TRBJ1-1, with D uncertain. Trimming removed 5 bases at V and 2 bases at J, with 12 bases between. The CDR3 contains 14 residues. CDR1 and CDR2 from the germline V gene are SGHAT and FQNNGV. The CDR3 spells CASSLTVFNTEAFF. In DNA, the CDR3 is TGTGCCAGCAGCCTTACCGTGTTTAACACTGAAGCTTTCTTT.

This clone was detected a few times. The chain has TRBV4-3 and TRBJ2-3; D unclear. Between the trimmed V and J ends, which lost 2 bases and 2 bases, there was a span of 8 bases. The length of the CDR3 is 14 residues. CDR1 is LGHNA, CDR2 YSLEER, per germline. The CDR3, as DNA: TGCGCCAGCAGCCAACTACCAACCACAGATACGCAGTATTTT. Translated: CASSQLPTTDTQYF.

The chain couples TRBV7-3 to TRBJ1-5; no clear D gene. The ends were cut back, 2 bases at V and 6 bases at J, with 8 bases in the middle. This CDR3 spans 13 amino acids. Germline CDR1 and CDR2: SGHTA and FQGTGA. Here the CDR3 reads CASSLSDGQPQHF. The CDR3 bases are TGTGCCAGCAGCTTATCCGACGGTCAGCCCCAGCATTTT.

There are a few counts of this clone. V and J are TRBV6-1 and TRBJ1-5; tentatively, D is TRBD1 (5 bases). The ends were cut back, 3 bases at V and 2 bases at J, with 8 bases in the middle. Germline CDR1 is MNHNS and CDR2 is SASEGT. The CDR3 length is 14 residues. In DNA, the CDR3 is TGTGCCAGCAGTGATCAGGGTGGCAATCAGCCCCAGCATTTT. It yields the protein CASSDQGGNQPQHF.

V usage is TRBV7-2 and J usage is TRBJ2-1; 7 nucleotides line up with TRBD2. Germline CDR1 and CDR2: SGHTA and FQGNSA. V was pared by 7 bases and J by 2 bases, with 11 bases of the junction left unmatched. The CDR3 is made up of 16 amino acids. The CDR3 loop reads CASTRTVREPYNEQFF. CDR3 nucleotides: TGTGCCAGCACCCGGACGGTGCGGGAGCCCTACAATGAGCAGTTCTTC.

This clone has more than one count but fewer than ten. The chain carries TRBV7-9 and TRBJ2-6, with 12 nucleotides matching TRBD1. Germline lookup yields CDR1 SEHNR and CDR2 FQNEAQ (reference sequence). This CDR3 has 16 residues. V lost 6 bases and J lost 2; bases outside the gene matches: 2. In DNA form, the CDR3 reads TGTGCCAGCAGGGGACAGGGGGCTGCTGGGGCCAACGTCCTGACTTTC. Translation gives CASRGQGAAGANVLTF.

This clone was seen a few times. The chain couples TRBV7-9 to TRBJ2-3; 7 nucleotides align to TRBD2. J was trimmed by 2 bases and V by 10 bases; bases with no gene match: 6. The CDR3 runs to 13 residues. CDR1 and CDR2 from the germline V gene are SEHNR and FQNEAQ (reference sequence). The CDR3 nucleotides are TGTGCCACCCAGGGAGGGAACACAGATACGCAGTATTTT. It encodes CATQGGNTDTQYF.

The rearrangement links TRBV11-1 to TRBJ2-7, with 8 nucleotides matching TRBD1. Germline V gene sequence: CDR1 SGHAT, CDR2 FQDESV (reference sequence). The CDR3 runs to 15 residues. The ends lost 1 base at V and 0 bases at J; junction bases unmatched: 2. CDR3 in amino acids: CASSLGTGSSYEQYF. CDR3 DNA: TGTGCCAGCAGCTTAGGGACAGGGAGCTCCTACGAGCAGTACTTC.

This sequence joins TRBV7-9 and TRBJ2-3; 9 bases are a match to TRBD2. Trimming cost V 5 bases and J 2 bases; bases outside gene matches: 11. CDR1 is SEHNR, CDR2 FQNEAQ, per germline (reference sequence). This CDR3 spans 17 amino acids. In DNA, the CDR3 is TGTGCCAGCAGCACCGGCTCCCGCGGGAGGGCCACAGATACGCAGTATTTT. Its translation: CASSTGSRGRATDTQYF.

The chain carries TRBV7-8 and TRBJ2-5; 7 nucleotides align to TRBD1. CDR1 and CDR2 from the germline V gene are SGHVS and FQNEAQ. CDR3 length: 15 amino acids. The ends lost 3 bases at V and 2 bases at J; junction bases unmatched: 6. The CDR3 loop is CASSFRLGQQETQYF. The CDR3 nucleotides are TGTGCCAGCAGCTTCCGGTTGGGACAGCAAGAGACCCAGTACTTC. The full variable domain, completed using reference TRBV7-8 and TRBJ2-5, is GAGVSQSPRYKVAKRGQDVALRCDPISGHVSLFWYQQALGQGPEFLTYFQNEAQLDKSGLPSDRFFAERPEGSVSTLKIQRTQQEDSAVYLCASSFRLGQQETQYFGPGTRLLVL.

This clone was found a few times. The genes are TRBV5-4 and TRBJ1-4; a weak D match, TRBD1 (5 bases). V was clipped by 2 bases and J by 6 bases, with 11 bases between them. This CDR3 is built from 14 residues. The germline gives CDR1 SGHNT, CDR2 YYREEE (reference sequence). The DNA for the CDR3 is TGTGCCAGCAGCTTCCGGCCACAGGATGAAAAACTGTTTTTT. The encoded protein is CASSFRPQDEKLFF.

This clone was observed a handful of times. The chain is built from TRBV6-5 and TRBJ2-7; D possibly corresponds to TRBD1 (5 bases). The germline V and J ends were trimmed by 0 bases and 7 bases, with 10 bases remaining between them. The CDR3 is 13 amino acids. Germline-derived CDR1 and CDR2 are MNHEY and SVGAGI. CDR3 sequence: CASSYSINREQYF. CDR3 DNA: TGTGCCAGCAGTTACTCGATCAACAGGGAGCAGTACTTC.

Only one count was recorded for this clone. V gene TRBV19 combines with J gene TRBJ1-5; 8 bases are shared with TRBD1. V shed 5 bases and J 6 bases; nucleotides not matched to a gene: 12. The CDR3 consists of 16 residues. Germline V gene lookup returns CDR1 LNHDA and CDR2 SQIVND (reference sequence). The CDR3 protein is CASSWIGQGRVQPQHF. The CDR3 DNA is TGTGCCAGTAGTTGGATCGGACAGGGTCGAGTTCAGCCCCAGCATTTT.

The table lists this clone with a few counts. The chain has TRBV7-8 and TRBJ2-7; 7 bases map to TRBD1. CDR1 and CDR2 (germline): SGHVS, FQNEAQ. V lost 5 bases, J lost 2 bases, and 9 bases stayed unmatched. The CDR3 contains 15 residues. CDR3 in DNA: TGTGCCAGCAGCCCTATCCCGGGACAGACCTACGAGCAGTACTTC. Protein sequence: CASSPIPGQTYEQYF.

In its sample, this clone was seen many times. The chain has TRBV19 and TRBJ1-2; D not certain. Trimming shortened V by 8 bases and J by 2 bases, and 21 bases separated the two germline ends. CDR1 LNHDA and CDR2 SQIVND come from the germline V gene (reference sequence). This CDR3 contains 16 residues. The CDR3 protein is CASSAGPGSVNYGYTF. In DNA, the CDR3 is TGTGCCAGTTCAGCGGGTCCTGGCAGCGTGAACTATGGCTACACCTTC. The whole variable domain, filled in from reference TRBV19 and TRBJ1-2, reads DGGITQSPKYLFRKEGQNVTLSCEQNLNHDAMYWYRQDPGQGLRLIYYSQIVNDFQKGDIAEGYSVSREKKESFPLTVTSAQKNPTAFYLCASSAGPGSVNYGYTFGSGTRLTVV.

This clone has more than one count but fewer than ten. The V gene is TRBV5-4, the J gene TRBJ2-5; maybe TRBD1 (5 bases). CDR3 size: 15 residues. V lost 4 bases to trimming and J lost 5 bases, with 18 bases between them. Germline V CDR1 and CDR2: SGHNT, YYREEE (reference sequence). The CDR3 reads CASSHDSDMKETQYF. For the CDR3, the DNA is TGTGCCAGCAGCCACGACAGCGATATGAAGGAGACCCAGTACTTC.

In this sample, this clone turned up a few times. The chain combines TRBV6-4 with TRBJ2-1; perhaps D is TRBD1 or TRBD2 (5 bases each). Germline V lookup: CDR1 MRHNA, CDR2 SNTAGT. The V and J ends lost 0 bases and 2 bases respectively, with 11 bases between them. CDR3 length equals 16 residues. This chain's CDR3 is CASSDSWGSTYNEQFF. The CDR3 coding sequence is TGTGCCAGCAGTGACTCTTGGGGGAGTACCTACAATGAGCAGTTCTTC.

This clone was counted only a few times. V usage is TRBV7-2 and J usage is TRBJ2-1; 7 nucleotides agree with TRBD2. This CDR3 region has 15 residues. The germline V gene encodes CDR1 SGHTA and CDR2 FQGNSA. V shed 5 bases and J 5 bases; nucleotides not matched to a gene: 9. The CDR3 sequence is CASSRWSSGDNEQFF. Here the CDR3 DNA reads TGTGCCAGCAGCCGCTGGTCTAGCGGTGACAATGAGCAGTTCTTC.

This clone was observed a few times. V usage is TRBV7-2 and J usage is TRBJ2-7, with D perhaps matching TRBD2 (6 bases). The V gene's germline CDR1 is SGHTA and CDR2 FQGNSA. V was clipped by 5 bases and J by 3 bases, with 20 bases between them. This CDR3 is built from 16 residues. This CDR3 reads CASSIQGSGSGYEQYF. The CDR3 DNA sequence: TGTGCCAGCAGCATTCAGGGTAGCGGTAGCGGCTACGAGCAGTACTTC.

This clone was seen only a few times. V is TRBV5-1 and J is TRBJ2-1; 8 bases match TRBD2. Germline V gene lookup returns CDR1 SGHRS and CDR2 YFSETQ. The V and J ends lost 5 bases and 8 bases, in that order; junction bases with no gene match: 6. The CDR3 runs 13 residues. CDR3 sequence reads: CASRGTSTDEQFF. CDR3 bases: TGCGCCAGCAGAGGGACTAGTACGGATGAGCAGTTCTTC.